The rows below give T cell receptor beta chains drawn from one sample of a study of cytomegalovirus exposure and HLA in healthy donors. Only in-frame clones appear in the TCRdb table, and some are missing; sequencing was by immunoSEQ multiplex PCR. The table has 150,000 to 200,000 clones, about 70% seen once. The specimen sequenced was PBMCs. These receptors all stem from a woman aged 40-49 years in good health and CMV-seropositive. Each CDR3 is given with its conserved first and last residue. The order of the fields is clone size, D gene, J gene, V gene, CDR3 protein, CDR3 DNA. The D gene is left open where the match is weak. Only some rows state a clone size, as once, few, many or a class for expanded clones.

- | TRBD2 | TRBJ2-5 | TRBV5-1 | CASSRLGASGGDLYQETQYF | TGCGCCAGCAGCAGACTGGGGGCTAGCGGGGGAGATTTGTACCAAGAGACCCAGTACTTC
- | - | TRBJ2-3 | TRBV2 | CASTRERTDTQYF | TGTGCCAGCACCCGGGAACGCACAGATACGCAGTATTTT
- | - | TRBJ2-5 | TRBV5-1 | CASSFEGGPVETQYF | TGCGCCAGCAGCTTTGAGGGGGGGCCTGTGGAGACCCAGTACTTC
- | TRBD1 | TRBJ2-7 | TRBV19 | CASSNTGTGPYEQYF | TGTGCCAGTAGCAACACCGGGACAGGCCCCTACGAGCAGTACTTC
- | TRBD2 | TRBJ2-1 | TRBV4-1 | CASTLSSGRGDNEQFF | TGCGCCAGCACTCTCAGCAGCGGGAGGGGGGACAATGAGCAGTTCTTC
- | - | TRBJ1-2 | TRBV7-2 | CASSFLQGRNGYTF | TGTGCCAGCAGCTTCCTGCAGGGCAGAAATGGCTACACCTTC
few | - | TRBJ1-5 | TRBV19 | CASSLAGGDQPQHF | TGTGCCAGTAGTTTAGCAGGAGGGGATCAGCCCCAGCATTTT
- | - | TRBJ2-3 | TRBV7-8 | CASSPRHATSTDTQYF | TGTGCCAGCAGCCCCAGACACGCAACTAGCACAGATACGCAGTATTTT
- | - | TRBJ1-2 | TRBV27 | CASSWGIKGLGYTF | TGTGCCAGCAGTTGGGGTATAAAGGGGTTGGGCTACACCTTC
- | TRBD1 | TRBJ1-6 | TRBV11-2 | CASSGTGGRQSPLHF | TGTGCCAGCAGCGGGACAGGGGGCAGGCAATCACCCCTCCACTTT
- | - | TRBJ1-5 | TRBV19 | CASSLAGGDQPQNF | TGTGCCAGTAGTTTAGCAGGAGGGGATCAGCCCCAGAATTTT
- | - | TRBJ2-7 | TRBV29-1 | CSVDYPGQTGEQYF | TGCAGCGTCGATTACCCGGGACAAACGGGCGAGCAGTACTTC
few | - | TRBJ2-4 | TRBV28 | CASSLSSPRVAKNIQYF | TGTGCCAGCAGTTTAAGCTCCCCGCGAGTAGCCAAAAACATTCAGTACTTC
- | - | TRBJ1-2 | TRBV25-1 | CASSDRAGYPF | TGTGCCAGCAGTGACAGGGCCGGCTACCCCTTC
- | - | TRBJ2-2 | TRBV5-4 | CASSSARQNTGELFF | TGTGCCAGCAGCTCAGCAAGACAGAACACCGGGGAGCTGTTTTTT
- | - | TRBJ1-4 | TRBV4-2 | CASTPAAPIPF | TGTGCCAGCACCCCGGCGGCCCCCATCCCTTTT
- | TRBD2 | TRBJ2-7 | TRBV19 | CASTSGTSGTYEQYF | TGTGCCAGCACCTCCGGGACTAGCGGGACGTACGAGCAGTACTTC
- | - | TRBJ1-1 | TRBV6-4 | CASARERDTEAFF | TGTGCCAGCGCCAGGGAACGGGACACTGAAGCTTTCTTT
- | TRBD2 | TRBJ2-1 | TRBV5-1 | CASDSGTSGLYEQFF | TGCGCCAGCGACTCCGGGACTAGCGGTTTGTATGAGCAGTTCTTC
few | - | TRBJ1-2 | TRBV27 | CASSLRASFYGYTF | TGTGCCAGCAGTTTACGTGCAAGCTTCTATGGCTACACCTTC
- | TRBD2 | TRBJ2-3 | TRBV7-3 | CASSLWGLANTDTQYF | TGTGCCAGCAGCTTATGGGGACTAGCAAATACAGATACGCAGTATTTT
- | TRBD1 | TRBJ1-2 | TRBV7-9 | CASSHPTGQLYGYTF | TGTGCCAGCAGCCATCCCACGGGACAGCTCTATGGCTACACCTTC
few | - | TRBJ2-7 | TRBV5-8 | CASSSSPPYEQYF | TGTGCCAGCAGCTCCTCCCCCCCCTACGAGCAGTACTTC
- | - | TRBJ2-6 | TRBV13 | CASSRRVLSGANVLTF | TGTGCCAGCAGCAGACGGGTTCTCTCTGGGGCCAACGTCCTGACTTTC
- | TRBD2 | TRBJ2-1 | TRBV19 | CASSSGTTSSYNEQFF | TGTGCCAGTAGTTCCGGGACTACTAGCTCCTACAATGAGCAGTTCTTC
- | - | TRBJ1-1 | TRBV29-1 | CSLRTGRYDTEAFF | TGCAGCCTAAGGACCGGGAGATATGACACTGAAGCTTTCTTT
few | TRBD2 | TRBJ2-7 | TRBV7-9 | CASSPRTSADEQYF | TGTGCCAGCAGCCCAAGGACTAGCGCTGACGAGCAGTACTTC
- | TRBD2 | TRBJ2-2 | TRBV6-1 | CASGQTSLTGELFF | TGTGCCAGCGGTCAGACTAGCCTGACCGGGGAGCTGTTTTTT
- | - | TRBJ1-1 | TRBV7-9 | CSSSSTTQIRNAFF | TGTTCCAGCAGCTCGACCACCCAGATCAGGAATGCTTTCTTT
- | TRBD2 | TRBJ2-7 | TRBV5-1 | CASSLGVAGGIASYEQYF | TGCGCCAGCAGCTTGGGCGTAGCGGGAGGTATCGCCTCCTACGAGCAGTACTTC
- | TRBD2 | TRBJ2-5 | TRBV7-7 | CASSNGLAGAEETQYF | TGTGCTAGCAGCAACGGACTAGCGGGGGCTGAAGAGACCCAGTACTTC